These 24 T cell receptor beta chains came from one sample sequenced in a study of T cells after yellow fever vaccination. Each CDR3 protein gets one entry after TCRdb re-called the 5' RACE reads with MiXCR. The sample has approximately 330,000 distinct CDR3 sequences; under 15% are singletons. The source material was CD4+ T cells sorted from PBMCs, sampled 15 days after the yellow fever booster vaccination. These receptors were obtained from a man aged 18 to 29 who received the YFV17D yellow fever vaccine.

This clonotype appeared a few times. The chain combines TRBV20-1 with TRBJ2-2; tentatively, D is TRBD2 (6 bases). CDR1 is DFQATT, CDR2 SNEGSKA, per germline (reference sequence). V shed 6 bases and J shed 2 bases, with 19 bases lying between them. The CDR3 length is 16 residues. The CDR3 loop is CSASSRDSFNTGELFF. The CDR3 DNA is TGCAGTGCCTCAAGCCGGGACTCCTTCAACACCGGGGAGCTGTTTTTT.

This clonotype was seen many times. The rearrangement joins TRBV12-2 to TRBJ1-6; the tabulated D call, TRBD1, remains unverified against the DNA. TRBV12-2 is marked as a pseudogene. This CDR3 contains 16 residues. The CDR3 DNA follows: TGTGCAAGTCGCTTAGTGGGTCTGCGGACAGGGATTACCCTCCACTTT. Amino acids: CASRLVGLRTGITLHF.

This clonotype came up many times. This chain joins TRBV4-2 and TRBJ2-4; D not certain. This CDR3 is built from 16 residues. Trimming took off 1 base at V and 8 bases at J, with 18 bases between the two ends. Germline V CDR1 and CDR2: LGHNA, YNFKEQ. This CDR3 is CASSQAPISTGDIQYF. CDR3 sequence (DNA): TGTGCCAGCAGCCAAGCTCCCATCAGTACCGGTGACATTCAGTACTTC.

This clonotype was detected only a few times. The genes are TRBV2 and TRBJ2-5; D may be TRBD1 or TRBD2 (5 bases each). This CDR3 has 13 residues. CDR1 SNHLY and CDR2 FYNNEI come from the germline V gene. The ends were cut back, 4 bases at V and 3 bases at J, with 9 bases in the middle. The CDR3 loop reads CASSGMGEETQYF. CDR3 DNA: TGTGCCAGCAGTGGGATGGGGGAAGAGACCCAGTACTTC.

The rearrangement links TRBV3-1 to TRBJ1-1; D unclear. From germline, CDR1 is LGHDT and CDR2 YNNKEL (reference sequence). Trimming removed 3 bases at V and 8 bases at J, with 10 bases between. This CDR3 contains 12 residues. Here the CDR3 DNA reads TGTGCCAGCAGCCAGTGGAAAGGGGAAGCTTTCTTT. This gives the protein CASSQWKGEAFF.

This sequence joins TRBV6-6 and TRBJ2-7, with TRBD2 as a possible D gene (6 bases). Trimming pared 5 bases from V and 6 bases from J, leaving 17 bases between. CDR3 length: 14 residues. From germline, CDR1 is MNHNY and CDR2 SVGAGI (reference sequence). CDR3 coding DNA: TGTGCCAGCAGTACCGGAGGGTATGGGAGCGAGCAGTACTTC. It codes for CASSTGGYGSEQYF.

There are many counts of this clonotype. CDR3 DNA sequence: TGCGCCAGCAGCCAAACCGGGAAGAGGAACATTCAGTACTTC. Protein: CASSQTGKRNIQYF. This rearrangement joins TRBV4-1 to TRBJ2-4; D is possibly TRBD2 (5 bases). The CDR3 has 14 amino acids. Trimming took 2 bases from V and 7 from J, leaving 12 bases between them. The germline V gene has CDR1 MGHRA and CDR2 YSYEKL.

This clonotype has a count of ten or more. The rearrangement joins TRBV18 to TRBJ2-1; D is uncertain. The CDR3 has 16 residues. Germline V gives CDR1 KGHSH, CDR2 LQKENI. V dropped 5 bases and J dropped 3 bases, with 17 bases sitting between them. Written as DNA, the CDR3 is TGTGCCAGCTCAATCATGGACGGACCCCTCTACAATGAGCAGTTCTTC. It is translated as CASSIMDGPLYNEQFF.

This sequence joins TRBV25-1 and TRBJ2-3; D possibly uses TRBD1 or TRBD2 (5 bases each). The germline V gene has CDR1 MGHDK and CDR2 SYGVNS. V gave up 1 base and J gave up 2 bases, with 10 bases separating them. This CDR3 is built from 15 residues. The CDR3 nucleotides read TGTGCCAGCAGTGAATTGAGGGGATTCACAGATACGCAGTATTTT. Translation: CASSELRGFTDTQYF. The full variable domain, with the rest looked up from reference TRBV25-1 and TRBJ2-3, is EADIYQTPRYLVIGTGKKITLECSQTMGHDKMYWYQQDPGMELHLIHYSYGVNSTEKGDLSSESTVSRIRTEHFPLTLESARPSHTSQYLCASSELRGFTDTQYFGPGTRLTVL.

The chain uses TRBV12-3 or TRBV12-4 and TRBJ1-4; TRBD1 might be the D (6 bases). CDR3 length: 15 amino acids. The V and J ends lost 1 base and 7 bases respectively, with 13 bases between them. Written as DNA, the CDR3 is TGTGCCAGCAGTTTAGGGGGGCACGGGGGTGAAAAACTGTTTTTT. Its translation is CASSLGGHGGEKLFF.

Concerning this clonotype itself: This may be a read error: a much more frequent sequence differs by one nucleotide. The chain couples TRBV29-1 to TRBJ1-1; TRBD1 might be the D (5 bases). Germline V CDR1 and CDR2: SQVTM, ANQGSEA. This CDR3 has 12 residues. V lost 7 bases, J lost 5 bases, and 14 bases lay in between. CDR3 coding DNA: TGCAGCGCAAACGGGGCTGGGACTGAAGCTTTCTTT. Translating it yields CSANGAGTEAFF. Based on the CDR3 plus reference TRBV29-1 and TRBJ1-1, the full variable domain is SAVISQKPSRDICQRGTSLTIQCQVDSQVTMMFWYRQQPGQSLTLIATANQGSEATYESGFVIDKFPISRPNLTFSTLTVSNMSPEDSSIYLCSANGAGTEAFFGQGTRLTVV.

This clonotype was recorded many times. The genes are TRBV12-3 or TRBV12-4 and TRBJ1-5; D is uncertain. Trimming stripped 0 bases from V and 10 bases from J, with 16 bases between. This CDR3 has 15 residues. Written as DNA, the CDR3 is TGTGCCAGCAGTTTAGCGCTGGGAGGAATAGGACCCCAGCATTTT. Amino acids: CASSLALGGIGPQHF.

Written as DNA, the CDR3 is TGTGCCAGCAGCCGACCGGCCGGGGACACCGGGGAGCTGTTTTTT. Protein product: CASSRPAGDTGELFF. The rearrangement uses TRBV7-9 and TRBJ2-2; TRBD2 is a possible D gene (5 bases). The germline CDR1 and CDR2 sequences are SEHNR and FQNEAQ (reference sequence). The CDR3 is made up of 15 amino acids. Deletions cut 5 bases from V and 3 bases from J, with 13 bases between.

In its sample, this clonotype was seen a few times. The gene calls are TRBV10-3 and TRBJ2-7; D possibly matches TRBD1 or TRBD2 (5 bases each). Trimming pared 3 bases from V and 7 bases from J, leaving 16 bases between. Per germline, CDR1 ENHRY and CDR2 SYGVKD. CDR3 length: 14 amino acids. The CDR3 DNA reads as TGTGCCATCAGTGACCTGGCCGGGGCGGGTGAGCAGTACTTC. This sequence encodes CAISDLAGAGEQYF.

This clonotype was detected only a few times. V and J are TRBV7-3 and TRBJ2-1; D is tentatively TRBD1 or TRBD2 (7 bases each). The CDR3 spans 15 residues. The V and J ends lost 4 bases and 4 bases respectively, with 14 bases between them. The germline V gene has CDR1 SGHTA and CDR2 FQGTGA. CDR3 sequence: CASSSGGGLYNEQFF. CDR3 bases: TGTGCCAGCAGCTCAGGGGGGGGATTGTACAATGAGCAGTTCTTC.

Ten or more counts support this clonotype. The V call is TRBV9, the J call TRBJ2-5, with D perhaps matching TRBD2 (6 bases). The CDR3 spans 18 residues. Germline-derived CDR1 and CDR2 are SGDLS and YYNGEE. The V end lost 4 bases, the J end lost 2 bases, and 24 bases lay between the germline ends. CDR3 bases: TGTGCCAGCAGCCCCGGATTGAGTAGCGGAGATTATCAAGAGACCCAGTACTTC. Its translation: CASSPGLSSGDYQETQYF.

The chain carries TRBV11-2 and TRBJ1-5; D may be TRBD1 (6 bases). The CDR3 is made up of 15 amino acids. CDR1 and CDR2 from the germline V gene are SGHAT and FQNNGV. V was pared by 0 bases and J by 9 bases, with 15 bases between. In nucleotides, the CDR3 is TGTGCCAGCAGCTTAGAATCCGGGGGCGGGGGGCCCCAGCATTTT. Its translation is CASSLESGGGGPQHF.

This clonotype occurred a few times. The chain employs TRBV4-2 and TRBJ1-4, with 9 bases lining up with TRBD1. In germline, CDR1 is LGHNA, CDR2 YNFKEQ. V shed 4 bases, J shed 8 bases, and the junction held 8 bases outside the gene matches. The CDR3 loop spans 15 amino acids. The CDR3 region has the DNA TGTGCCAGCAGCCCGGGGACAGGGTGGGAGGAAAAACTGTTTTTT. It yields the protein CASSPGTGWEEKLFF.

Ten or more counts support this clonotype. The rearrangement uses TRBV7-9 and TRBJ2-2, with 14 bases matching TRBD2. This CDR3 region has 17 residues. Trimming took 5 bases from V and 7 from J; bases not matched to a gene: 9. Germline CDR1 and CDR2: SEHNR and FQNEAQ (reference sequence). For the CDR3, the DNA is TGTGCCAGCAGCCCCGGACTAGCGGGGGGATTGGACGGGGAGCTGTTTTTT. Its protein product is CASSPGLAGGLDGELFF.

This clonotype has more than one count but fewer than ten. The chain has TRBV12-3 or TRBV12-4 and TRBJ1-2; D might be TRBD1 (6 bases). V lost 6 bases, J lost 4 bases, and 18 bases lay in between. CDR3 length: 15 residues. The CDR3 nucleotides are TGTGCCAGCAGGGGGGGGCGAACAGGTGGCTATGGCTACACCTTC. Translated: CASRGGRTGGYGYTF.

The chain has TRBV24-1 and TRBJ1-1; TRBD1 matches at 8 bases. The CDR3 consists of 14 residues. Germline CDR1 is KGHDR and CDR2 is SFDVKD. V shed 4 bases, J shed 1 base, and the junction held 1 base outside the gene matches. The CDR3 region is CATSEGTGNTEAFF. CDR3 DNA: TGTGCCACCAGTGAGGGGACAGGGAACACTGAAGCTTTCTTT.

The genes are TRBV20-1 and TRBJ2-2, with 7 nucleotides matching TRBD2. The CDR3 totals 15 residues. V was clipped by 6 bases and J by 0 bases; unmatched bases: 7. CDR1 is DFQATT, CDR2 SNEGSKA, per germline (reference sequence). CDR3 DNA sequence: TGCAGTGCCCCACTGGGGGGGTCGAACACCGGGGAGCTGTTTTTT. This translates into CSAPLGGSNTGELFF.

This clonotype was counted only a few times. The V gene is TRBV25-1, the J gene TRBJ2-7; 10 bases fit TRBD1. This CDR3 is 15 amino acids long. J was trimmed by 7 bases and V by 2 bases; bases with no gene match: 8. Germline CDR1 and CDR2: MGHDK and SYGVNS. CDR3 region: CASSEQTGGRWEQYV. The CDR3 DNA reads as TGTGCCAGCAGTGAACAGACAGGGGGCCGCTGGGAGCAGTACGTC.

This clonotype was found many times. The V call is TRBV28, the J call TRBJ2-2, with D unresolved. V gave up 3 bases and J gave up 0 bases, with 2 bases separating them. CDR1 MDHEN and CDR2 SYDVKM come from the germline V gene. This CDR3 contains 13 residues. The CDR3 spells CASSFPNTGELFF. The DNA of the CDR3 is TGTGCCAGCAGTTTCCCGAACACCGGGGAGCTGTTTTTT.